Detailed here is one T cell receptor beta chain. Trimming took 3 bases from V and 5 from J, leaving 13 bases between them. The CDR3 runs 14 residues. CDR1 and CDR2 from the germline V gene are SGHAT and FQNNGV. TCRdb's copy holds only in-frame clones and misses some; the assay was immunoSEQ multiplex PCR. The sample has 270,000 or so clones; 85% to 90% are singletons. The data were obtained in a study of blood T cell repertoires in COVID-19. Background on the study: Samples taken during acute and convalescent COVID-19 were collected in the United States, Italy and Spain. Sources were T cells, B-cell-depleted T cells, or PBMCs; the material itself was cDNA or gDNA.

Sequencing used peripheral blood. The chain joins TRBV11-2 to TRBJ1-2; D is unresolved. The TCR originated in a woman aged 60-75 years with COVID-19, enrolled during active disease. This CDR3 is CASSLRGGAYGYTF. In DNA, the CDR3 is TGTGCCAGCAGCTTGCGTGGCGGTGCTTATGGCTACACCTTC.